This section outlines one T cell receptor (beta chain) sequence together with its context. This clone's antigen is unknown. It has no much larger one-base neighbor in the sample; base qualities were not kept. Donors were healthy HIV-negative adults with no recently reported acute infections or vaccinations. Only Caucasian adults living in Nashville, Tennessee, USA were represented among the donors. Magnetic negative selection was used to enrich CD4+ T cells, after which naive cells were positively selected on CD45RA and the negative fraction became the memory subset. Blood was collected by leukapheresis, and PBMCs were isolated by Ficoll-Histopaque density gradient centrifugation and then cryopreserved in liquid nitrogen vapor phase. Analytical flow cytometry was used to check the purity and quantity of each magnetically sorted T cell population. Each sorted fraction had its genomic DNA isolated and then quantified by UV absorbance on a Nanodrop 2000c.

TCR CDR3 regions were amplified from genomic DNA by multiplex PCR using the deep immunoSEQ assay. Extracted genomic DNA from each cell subset was distributed evenly across all wells of several immunoSEQ 96-well plates, and each plate was treated as a replicate. For sorted subsets, approximately 210 ng genomic DNA, equal to 25,000 to 35,000 T cell genomes, was loaded into each replicate PCR. The purified libraries were quantified using a Qubit 3.0 fluorometer, sized with a Bioanalyzer 2100, and then quantified again using the KAPA Library Quantification kit. Every immunoSEQ 96-well plate was sequenced on a dedicated single-read 150-cycle Illumina NextSeq 550 flow cell. Per the authors' processing: The immunoSEQ output contained only junctional sequences without quality scores, so filtering could not match that applied to full-length reads. Sequences were annotated with PyIR, a Python wrapper for IgBLAST v1.9, and V/J genes and CDR3 were assigned using IMGT germline references. Reads were removed for weak V/J assignments (E-value above 1e-6), missing CDR3, stop codons, out-of-frame junctions, or ambiguous translated residues. V3J clonotypes were defined by identical inferred V gene, J gene, and CDR3 amino acid sequence. Percentage overlap between repertoires was calculated by dividing the number of shared unique clonotypes by the size of the smaller repertoire. RTK rarefaction, the Chao1 estimator, and Recon v2.1 estimates of unobserved clonotypes were used to assess repertoire richness. Generation probabilities were computed with OLGA for all TCRbeta clonotypes obtained by the gDNA method from several donors. TCRdb took over this immuneACCESS table, retaining in-frame rearrangements with V and J assigned. Such tables are incomplete; in checked studies, under half of the missing clones stem from an unresolved V gene, and the remainder is unexplained. That table is the source of V, J and clone size, and D and trimming were worked out from the DNA. A total of about a million clones appear in this sample, roughly 77% of them only once. The top ten clones comprise 0.89% of the sample.

The data were taken from a study of shared clonotypes between healthy human individuals (dated by TCRdb to 2020 to 2022). About the full investigation: Three men and a couple of women, aged 18 to 49 years, made up the cohort. For each donor, three plates each were used for CD4 naive and CD4 memory, two plates were used for CD8 naive, and one plate was used for CD8 memory. To estimate repertoire size and how much clonotypes are shared between individuals, the study performed deep sequencing of blood TCR repertoires from roughly five healthy adults. To increase sequencing depth and limit assay-specific biases, different laboratories used diverse techniques to prepare libraries and sequence TCR repertoires. Leukapheresis yielded between about 0.85 and 10 billion PBMCs per donor.

Overall study results and their limits: Compared with non-shared clonotypes, clonotypes shared by all four sorted-subset donors had higher generation probabilities. Pairwise subsampling led to the expectation that sequencing depth would affect the degree of clonotype sharing among donors. Estimated clonotype richness was generally larger for naive than for memory subsets. Because the study included a small number of donors, the genetic and exposure-history diversity represented was limited. When a handful of donors were compared, the shared fraction of clonotypes was 5% to 6.5% for naive CD4, approximately 3.5% for naive CD8, roughly 2.5% for memory CD4, and less than 0.5% for memory CD8. Even with the large sequencing depth, rarefaction of the sorted-subset datasets indicated that sequencing was incomplete. Sampling was restricted to blood, and TCR repertoires in tissues likely differ from the TCR repertoires found in blood.

This clonotype was sampled from a man aged 18-30 years in good health. Some clones in this sample may be carry-over from other donors' samples. The sequenced material came from memory CD4+ T cells from PBMCs. The cell subset or site label, as the study defines it: CD45RA-negative fraction.

The CDR3: CASSRDRVNGNEQFF. The nucleotide sequence reads TGTGCCAGCAGCCGCGACAGGGTTAACGGCAATGAGCAGTTCTTC. The V and J genes are TRBV7-9 and TRBJ2-1; TRBD1 fits 7 bases in the junction. The germline V gene (reference sequence) gives CDR1 as SEHNR and CDR2 as FQNEAQ. Unmatched junction bases come to 10, with V trimmed by 5 bases and J by 6 bases. The CDR3 has 15 amino acids, counting the end cysteine and phenylalanine. Only the CDR3 part of the read is kept: 45 bases, read in frame from the first base.